This T cell receptor beta chain was recorded in a study of Ad26.COV2.S vaccination and SARS-CoV-2 variants. Overall study: In the study, Ad26.COV2.S was injected intramuscularly once, or twice 56 days apart.

As to treatment: approximately 18 received Ad26.COV2.S at low or high dose, single or two shots; 5 received placebo; per-sample allocation not given. Samples came from day 63 after the first vaccine or placebo injection. This person who donated was an adult of 18-55 years in Boston. This clone has only one observation. Repertoires were generated with immunoSEQ multiplex PCR, while TCRdb's copy carries only in-frame clones and drops some. The sample contains around 400,000 clones, about four fifths of which appear only once. Sequences were derived from peripheral blood, sampled in a trial of Ad26.COV2.S vaccine versus placebo. The source is a person between 18 and 65 years old who received the Ad26.COV2.S COVID-19 vaccine or a placebo.

CDR3 loop: CASSQGTVNTGELFF. The CDR3 bases are TGCGCCAGCAGCCAGGGGACGGTTAACACCGGGGAGCTGTTTTTT. The chain is built from TRBV4-3 and TRBJ2-2; D could derive from TRBD1 or TRBD2 (5 bases each). Trimming stripped 3 bases from V and 2 bases from J, with 10 bases between. This CDR3 is 15 amino acids long. Germline CDR1 and CDR2: LGHNA and YSLEER.